This TCR beta chain emerged from a study of tumor-infiltrating lymphocytes in primary liver carcinoma. Study-level findings and limits: Only about 7-24% of top clones occurred in every one of the five tumor regions. Less overlap was seen in tumor-adjacent and tumor-blood pairs than in tumor region pairs.

Synthesis of TCR beta cDNA was carried out from about 540 ng total RNA with a constant-region primer. Three nested multiplex PCR rounds of slightly modified ARM-PCR generated TCR beta libraries. The two initial PCR rounds, roughly 9 cycles each, used TRBV1-TRBV30 forward and C-beta reverse primers. TCRdb itself ran the multiplex PCR reads through MiXCR, one entry per CDR3 protein. The sample comprises roughly 100,000 distinct CDR3 sequences, roughly 80% of which are singletons, and 15% to 20% rests with the top ten. Points on this clonotype: Antigen unknown. At one of its ends the junction is not consistent with the germline gene, which may arise from a read error.

Germline V gene sequence: CDR1 MNHNY, CDR2 SVGAGI (reference sequence). The length of the CDR3 is 16 residues. It was from approximately 20-30 mg of unsorted bulk tissue that RNA and DNA were co-extracted. Sampling of every tumor involved five separate regions. These included the tumor centre. All tumor specimens exceeded 85% viable tumor cells. What was sequenced was liver tumor tissue from sampling region 3. Subset here: tumor region T3, left-lateral pole. V and J are TRBV6-6 and TRBJ2-7; either TRBD1 or TRBD2 may fit D (5 bases each). This clonotype originated in a man aged 35-49 years with primary liver carcinoma and hepatitis B virus infection. The CDR3 region is CANSYGLGDLGDEQYF. The CDR3 nucleotides are TGTGCCAACAGTTACGGGTTGGGGGACCTAGGCGACGAGCAGTACTTC.